This T cell receptor beta chain was retrieved from a study of shared clonotypes between healthy human individuals. Profiling relied on immunoSEQ multiplex PCR, and the TCRdb table lists in-frame clones only, not all of them. The table has 2 million to 2.5 million clones, roughly 90% seen once. CDR3 length: 14 amino acids. V lost 6 bases, J lost 4 bases, and 7 bases stayed unmatched. Germline V lookup: CDR1 MDHEN, CDR2 SYDVKM. Material: naive CD4+ T cells from PBMCs. Subset specified: CD45RA+ positively selected. This clonotype originated in a man in his late teens or twenties in good health. Some clones in this sample may be carry-over from other donors' samples. The chain combines TRBV28 with TRBJ2-3; 7 bases align to TRBD2. CDR3 loop: CASSHPGGPDTQYF. The CDR3 DNA is TGTGCCAGCAGCCACCCGGGGGGTCCAGATACGCAGTATTTT.